The rows below give T cell receptor beta chains drawn from one sample of a study of blood T cell repertoires in COVID-19. The data were produced by immunoSEQ multiplex PCR, yet TCRdb's version contains in-frame clones alone and is incomplete. The sample consists of roughly 220,000 clones, under 90% of them appearing once. The sample consisted of peripheral blood. The receptors derive from a man younger than 45 with active or convalescent COVID-19. The CDR3 runs from the conserved cysteine through the conserved F or W. A D gene is named only where the DNA matches it firmly. Clone size is given for some rows only: seen once, a few or many times, or a class if the clone is expanded.

D gene: NA
V gene: TRBV4-3
clone size: NA
J gene: TRBJ2-2
CDR3 protein: CASSQDRQGTGELFF
CDR3 DNA: TGCGCCAGCAGCCAAGATCGGCAGGGCACCGGGGAGCTGTTTTTT

D gene: NA
V gene: TRBV7-2
clone size: NA
J gene: TRBJ1-5
CDR3 protein: CASSLDSLNQPQHF
CDR3 DNA: TGTGCCAGCAGCTTGGACAGCCTCAATCAGCCCCAGCATTTT

D gene: NA
V gene: TRBV5-6
clone size: NA
J gene: TRBJ2-4
CDR3 protein: CASSLGQAKNIQYF
CDR3 DNA: TGTGCCAGCAGCTTGGGGCAAGCCAAAAACATTCAGTACTTC

D gene: TRBD1
V gene: TRBV7-2
clone size: once
J gene: TRBJ1-5
CDR3 protein: CASSPWTGVNQPQHF
CDR3 DNA: TGTGCCAGCAGCCCTTGGACAGGGGTCAATCAGCCCCAGCATTTT

D gene: TRBD1
V gene: TRBV5-8
clone size: NA
J gene: TRBJ2-3
CDR3 protein: CASSSDRGLSTDTQYF
CDR3 DNA: TGTGCCAGCAGCTCGGACAGGGGGCTCAGTACAGATACGCAGTATTTT

D gene: NA
V gene: TRBV28
clone size: NA
J gene: TRBJ1-4
CDR3 protein: CASSPGGRGGEKLFF
CDR3 DNA: TGTGCCAGCAGCCCTGGGGGCAGGGGTGGTGAAAAACTGTTTTTT

D gene: TRBD1
V gene: TRBV4-1
clone size: NA
J gene: TRBJ1-3
CDR3 protein: CASSQVGTGGNTIYF
CDR3 DNA: TGCGCCAGCAGCCAAGTCGGGACAGGGGGAAACACCATATATTTT

D gene: NA
V gene: TRBV11-2
clone size: NA
J gene: TRBJ2-7
CDR3 protein: CASSQRRGQIRTYEQYF
CDR3 DNA: TGTGCCAGCAGCCAAAGGAGGGGACAGATCAGAACCTACGAGCAGTACTTC

D gene: TRBD2
V gene: TRBV19
clone size: few
J gene: TRBJ2-1
CDR3 protein: CASSGEREGNNEQFF
CDR3 DNA: TGTGCCAGTAGCGGGGAGCGGGAGGGCAATAATGAGCAGTTCTTC

D gene: NA
V gene: TRBV28
clone size: few
J gene: TRBJ2-7
CDR3 protein: CASSLRGQIYEQYF
CDR3 DNA: TGTGCCAGCAGTTTGAGGGGACAAATCTACGAGCAGTACTTC

D gene: NA
V gene: TRBV24-1
clone size: NA
J gene: TRBJ2-3
CDR3 protein: CATSTVGLGDTQYF
CDR3 DNA: TGTGCCACCAGTACCGTAGGACTCGGAGATACGCAGTATTTT

D gene: NA
V gene: TRBV28
clone size: few
J gene: TRBJ1-2
CDR3 protein: CASRGALGYGYTF
CDR3 DNA: TGTGCCTCCAGGGGTGCGCTAGGGTATGGCTACACCTTC

D gene: NA
V gene: TRBV5-1
clone size: few
J gene: TRBJ2-7
CDR3 protein: CASSLGLAVGAYEQYF
CDR3 DNA: TGCGCCAGCAGCTTGGGATTGGCAGTAGGAGCCTACGAGCAGTACTTC

D gene: NA
V gene: TRBV19
clone size: NA
J gene: TRBJ2-3
CDR3 protein: CASSIGAGREDTQYF
CDR3 DNA: TGTGCCAGTAGTATAGGGGCGGGCCGGGAGGATACGCAGTATTTT

D gene: NA
V gene: TRBV29-1
clone size: NA
J gene: TRBJ2-5
CDR3 protein: CSVEGGVNQETQYF
CDR3 DNA: TGCAGCGTTGAAGGGGGAGTAAACCAAGAGACCCAGTACTTC

D gene: NA
V gene: TRBV7-9
clone size: few
J gene: TRBJ1-3
CDR3 protein: CASSLDNSGNTIYF
CDR3 DNA: TGTGCCAGCAGCTTAGATAACTCTGGAAACACCATATATTTT

D gene: TRBD2
V gene: TRBV7-2
clone size: NA
J gene: TRBJ2-3
CDR3 protein: CASSLYTSGSGVGDTQYF
CDR3 DNA: TGTGCCAGCAGCCTCTATACTAGCGGGAGTGGTGTCGGAGATACGCAGTATTTT

D gene: TRBD1
V gene: TRBV18
clone size: NA
J gene: TRBJ1-1
CDR3 protein: CASSPQGAAGGTEAFF
CDR3 DNA: TGTGCCAGCTCACCCCAGGGGGCCGCTGGTGGCACTGAAGCTTTCTTT

D gene: TRBD1
V gene: TRBV9
clone size: few
J gene: TRBJ2-3
CDR3 protein: CASSVDRPGTGFDTQYF
CDR3 DNA: TGTGCCAGCAGCGTCGACCGTCCCGGGACAGGGTTCGATACGCAGTATTTT

D gene: NA
V gene: TRBV11-3
clone size: few
J gene: TRBJ1-1
CDR3 protein: CASSFTGNTEAFF
CDR3 DNA: TGTGCCAGCAGCTTTACAGGGAACACTGAAGCTTTCTTT

D gene: TRBD1
V gene: TRBV28
clone size: once
J gene: TRBJ2-5
CDR3 protein: CASSFFTGERATQYF
CDR3 DNA: TGTGCCAGCAGTTTTTTCACAGGGGAAAGAGCGACCCAGTACTTC

D gene: TRBD2
V gene: TRBV5-1
clone size: NA
J gene: TRBJ2-7
CDR3 protein: CASSWGLAGAYEQYF
CDR3 DNA: TGCGCCAGCAGCTGGGGGCTAGCGGGAGCCTACGAGCAGTACTTC

D gene: NA
V gene: TRBV6-6
clone size: NA
J gene: TRBJ1-4
CDR3 protein: CASSSLGGVFSEKLFF
CDR3 DNA: TGTGCCAGCAGTTCCCTAGGGGGTGTTTTCTCTGAAAAACTGTTTTTT

D gene: NA
V gene: TRBV5-1
clone size: NA
J gene: TRBJ2-5
CDR3 protein: CASTRPGLQETQYF
CDR3 DNA: TGCGCCAGCACCCGTCCGGGACTCCAAGAGACCCAGTACTTC

D gene: TRBD2
V gene: TRBV4-1
clone size: NA
J gene: TRBJ2-3
CDR3 protein: CASSQDGGGGGTDTQYF
CDR3 DNA: TGCGCCAGCAGCCAAGATGGAGGCGGGGGGGGCACAGATACGCAGTATTTT

D gene: NA
V gene: TRBV12-5
clone size: NA
J gene: TRBJ2-1
CDR3 protein: CASGLTGRVFF
CDR3 DNA: TGTGCTAGTGGCCTGACAGGTCGCGTGTTCTTC